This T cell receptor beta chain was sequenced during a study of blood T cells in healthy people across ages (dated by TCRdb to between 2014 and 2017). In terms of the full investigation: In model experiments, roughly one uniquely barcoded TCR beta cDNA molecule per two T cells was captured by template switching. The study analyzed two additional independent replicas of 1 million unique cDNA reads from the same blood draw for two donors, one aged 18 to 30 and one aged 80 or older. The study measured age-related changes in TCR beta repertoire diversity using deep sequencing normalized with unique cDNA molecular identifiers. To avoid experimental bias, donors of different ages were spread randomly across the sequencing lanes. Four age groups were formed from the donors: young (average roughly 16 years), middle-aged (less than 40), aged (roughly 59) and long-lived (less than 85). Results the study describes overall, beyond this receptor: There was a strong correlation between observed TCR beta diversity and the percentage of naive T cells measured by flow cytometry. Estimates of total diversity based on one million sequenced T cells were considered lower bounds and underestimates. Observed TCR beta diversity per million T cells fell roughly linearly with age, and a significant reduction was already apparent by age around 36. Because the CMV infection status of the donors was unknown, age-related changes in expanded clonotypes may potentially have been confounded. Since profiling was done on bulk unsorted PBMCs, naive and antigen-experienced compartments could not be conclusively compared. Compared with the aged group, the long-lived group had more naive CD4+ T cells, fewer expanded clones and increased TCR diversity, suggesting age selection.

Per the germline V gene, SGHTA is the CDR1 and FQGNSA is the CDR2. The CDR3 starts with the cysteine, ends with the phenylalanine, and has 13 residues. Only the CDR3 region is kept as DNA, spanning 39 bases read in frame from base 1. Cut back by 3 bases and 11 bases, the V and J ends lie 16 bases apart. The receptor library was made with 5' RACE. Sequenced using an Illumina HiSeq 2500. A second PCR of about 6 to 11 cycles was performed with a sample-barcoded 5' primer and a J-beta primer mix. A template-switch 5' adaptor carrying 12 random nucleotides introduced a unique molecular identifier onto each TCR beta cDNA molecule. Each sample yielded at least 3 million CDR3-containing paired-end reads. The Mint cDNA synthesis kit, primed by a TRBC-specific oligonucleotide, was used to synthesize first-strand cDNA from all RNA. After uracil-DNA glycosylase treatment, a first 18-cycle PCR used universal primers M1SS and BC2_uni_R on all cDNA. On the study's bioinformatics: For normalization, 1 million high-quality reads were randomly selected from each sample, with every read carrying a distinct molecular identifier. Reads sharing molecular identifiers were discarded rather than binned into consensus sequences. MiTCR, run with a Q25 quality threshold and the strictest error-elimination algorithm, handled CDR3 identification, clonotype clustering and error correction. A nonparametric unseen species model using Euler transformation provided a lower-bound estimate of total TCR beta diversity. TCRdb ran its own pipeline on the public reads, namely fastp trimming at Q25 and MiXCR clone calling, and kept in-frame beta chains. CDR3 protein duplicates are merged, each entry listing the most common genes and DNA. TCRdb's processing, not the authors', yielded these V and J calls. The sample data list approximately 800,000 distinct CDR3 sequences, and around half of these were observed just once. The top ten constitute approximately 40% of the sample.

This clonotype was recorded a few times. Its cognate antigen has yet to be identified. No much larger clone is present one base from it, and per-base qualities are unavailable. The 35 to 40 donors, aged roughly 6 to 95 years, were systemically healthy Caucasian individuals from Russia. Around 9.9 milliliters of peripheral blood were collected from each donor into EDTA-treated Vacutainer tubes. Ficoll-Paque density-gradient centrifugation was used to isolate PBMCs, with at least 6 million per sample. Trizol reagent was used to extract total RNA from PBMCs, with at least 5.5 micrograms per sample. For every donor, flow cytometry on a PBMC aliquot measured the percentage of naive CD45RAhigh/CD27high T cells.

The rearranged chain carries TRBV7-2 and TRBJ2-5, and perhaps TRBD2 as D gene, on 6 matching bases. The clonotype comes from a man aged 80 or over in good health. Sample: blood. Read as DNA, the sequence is TGTGCCAGCAGCTTGGATCTAGCGTCGGTGCAGTACTTC. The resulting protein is CASSLDLASVQYF.